What follows describes a single T cell receptor (beta chain). The target of this receptor is not known. The record has no base qualities; no much larger clone is one base away. This sample is part of a study of blood T cell repertoires in COVID-19 (dated by TCRdb to between 2020 and 2021). With respect to the entire study: Samples covering the acute and convalescent phases of COVID-19 were provided by collaborators in the United States, Italy and Spain. The material from the prospective study consisted of cDNA or gDNA derived from T cells, B-cell-depleted T cells, or PBMCs. Where HLA class I and class II types were available, the types were taken from metadata supplied by the sample provider, not from assay-based typing. The samples were drawn from two sources: the first 160 participants of the ongoing ImmuneRACE study, and 1,200 or so subjects contributed by 6 global collaborators. The repertoires were released in a freely available public database meant as a resource for research on the immune response to SARS-CoV-2. The sample metadata nearly always contained a de-identified subject ID, COVID-19 status, age in years and sex. The dataset comprised deeply sampled blood TCRbeta repertoires from subjects exposed to, actively infected with, or recovered from COVID-19.

One collaborating source in Seattle enrolled patients during active infection and followed them longitudinally through the course of disease. Whole blood was collected in K2EDTA tubes by collaborating institutions according to the institutions' own protocols. For TCRbeta analysis, collaborator samples were shipped as frozen whole blood, as isolated PBMCs, or as DNA extracted from either sample type. The immunoSEQ Assay, a bias-controlled multiplex PCR, was used to amplify TCRbeta CDR3 regions from genomic DNA. Processing in the source paper ran as follows. Nucleated cell counts per sample were estimated from amplification of reference gene primers within the assay. To quantify the absolute abundance of each unique TCRbeta CDR3 rearrangement, sequence reads were collapsed and filtered. For each sample, productive Simpson clonality was calculated as the square root of Simpson's diversity index over productive rearrangements. Here the immuneACCESS table is served through TCRdb, limited to in-frame sequences with V and J called. Missing clones are a known gap in these copies; in checked studies unresolved V genes cover under half, and the rest lacks a known reason. Clone size and V and J calls were adopted from that table, with D and trimming inferred from the DNA. For this sample there are around 270,000 clones; about 80% appear just once. The top ten hold 15% to 18% of the sample.

The CDR3 numbers 16 residues from cysteine through phenylalanine. Only the CDR3 DNA is retained, 48 bases long and in frame from the first base. V drops 5 bases and J drops 0 bases, leaving 15 bases in between. The germline V gene gives CDR1 as SGHTA and CDR2 as FQGTGA. Overall results and qualifications from the work: The amount of clinical and demographic metadata varied by source and participant and was provided uncurated.

The sample comprised peripheral blood. The receptor was derived from a person aged 65 to 79 with COVID-19, enrolled during active disease. The V and J segments used are TRBV7-3 and TRBJ2-3; the best D guess is TRBD2, with 5 bases matching. The nucleotides read TGTGCCAGCAGCCTTGGACTTCTAAGTAGCACAGATACGCAGTATTTT. Translated, it gives CASSLGLLSSTDTQYF.